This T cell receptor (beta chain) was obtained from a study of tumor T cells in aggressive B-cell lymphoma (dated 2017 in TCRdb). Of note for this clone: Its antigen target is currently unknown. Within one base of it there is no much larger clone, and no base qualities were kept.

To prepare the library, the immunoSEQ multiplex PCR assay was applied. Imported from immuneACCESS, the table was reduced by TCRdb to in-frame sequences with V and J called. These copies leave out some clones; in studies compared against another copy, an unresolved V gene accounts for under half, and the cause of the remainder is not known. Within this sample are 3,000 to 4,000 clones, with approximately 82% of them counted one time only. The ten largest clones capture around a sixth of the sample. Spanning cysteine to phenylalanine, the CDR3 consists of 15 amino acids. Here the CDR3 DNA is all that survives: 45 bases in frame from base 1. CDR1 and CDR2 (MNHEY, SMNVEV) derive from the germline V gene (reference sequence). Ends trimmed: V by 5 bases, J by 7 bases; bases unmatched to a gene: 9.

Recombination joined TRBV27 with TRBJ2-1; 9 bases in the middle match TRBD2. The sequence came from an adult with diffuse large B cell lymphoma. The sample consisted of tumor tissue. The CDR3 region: CASSLAGGPTNEQFF. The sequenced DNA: TGTGCCAGCAGTCTCGCGGGGGGGCCGACTAATGAGCAGTTCTTC.